The clone carrying this TCR beta chain was detected only a few times. Assembly of TCR beta libraries relied on iRepertoire HTBI primers together with Arm-PCR of CDR3 regions. In TCRdb, the multiplex PCR reads were re-called with MiXCR into one record per CDR3 protein. The sample lists approximately 480,000 distinct CDR3 sequences; around 15% were seen once. These data come from a study of regulatory T cells in long-lasting Graves disease. The time point was: newly diagnosed GD, antithyroid drugs for less than 3 months. There was RNA extracted from PBMCs, and the TCR library was made from it. The V and J ends lost 6 bases and 5 bases, in that order; junction bases with no gene match: 9. The CDR3 is 14 amino acids. Per the germline V gene, CDR1 is SQVTM and CDR2 is ANQGSEA. These same records also appear under a second study, on T cells in Graves' hyperthyroidism and ophthalmopathy. This second study says: Newly diagnosed patients aged 18 to 65 had hyperthyroidism of under 2 months' duration. Most expanded thyroid clonotypes above 0.001 also appeared in blood. The model forecast ophthalmopathy, anticipating it by a median roughly 6 months before onset.

Material: peripheral blood mononuclear cells (PBMCs), obtained at new diagnosis, from a patient treated with antithyroid drugs. The receptor's source is a middle-aged man with Graves disease. The V gene is TRBV29-1, the J gene TRBJ1-5; the match to TRBD1 covers 8 bases. CDR3 in DNA: TGCAGCGTGGCGACAGGGGATTCTGATCAGCCCCAGCATTTT. It yields the protein CSVATGDSDQPQHF. The whole variable domain, filled in from reference TRBV29-1 and TRBJ1-5, reads SAVISQKPSRDICQRGTSLTIQCQVDSQVTMMFWYRQQPGQSLTLIATANQGSEATYESGFVIDKFPISRPNLTFSTLTVSNMSPEDSSIYLCSVATGDSDQPQHFGDGTRLSIL.